This section outlines one T cell receptor (beta chain) sequence together with its context. This specimen belongs to a study of shared clonotypes between healthy human individuals. Clones were read by immunoSEQ multiplex PCR, and TCRdb kept only the in-frame ones, dropping some. The sample lists approximately 2,000,000 clones; roughly 92% were seen once. Trimming removed 4 bases from V and 5 bases from J, with 15 bases in between. The CDR3 has 14 amino acids. Germline assignment: CDR1 GTSNPN and CDR2 SVGIG (reference sequence). The clonotype comes from a man between 18 and 29 years old in good health. Some clones in this sample may be carry-over from other donors' samples. This sequence joins TRBV30 and TRBJ1-3; D unclear. Sequencing was done on a sample of naive CD4+ T cells from PBMCs. Sample subset: CD45RA+ positively selected. The CDR3 spells CAWMAAVARNTIYF. CDR3 DNA: TGTGCCTGGATGGCCGCGGTAGCGAGAAACACCATATATTTT.